This entry lists 3 T cell receptor beta chains sequenced from one sample in a study of T cells in Graves' hyperthyroidism and ophthalmopathy. Amplified TCR beta CDR3 regions came from RNA transcripts. The HTBI primer set served for first-round RT-PCR of the TCR CDR3. MiXCR, applied by TCRdb to the multiplex PCR reads, yields one record per CDR3 protein. The sample shows around 600,000 distinct CDR3 sequences, 14% of them seen only once. The source material was blood. These TCRs come from a woman aged 18 to 35 with Graves' ophthalmopathy.

In the case of this clonotype: This clone may be a read error of a much larger clone one base away. The V gene is TRBV19, the J gene TRBJ1-1; D call uncertain. The germline V gene has CDR1 LNHDA and CDR2 SQIVND (reference sequence). The length of the CDR3 is 15 residues. Trimming cost V 1 base and J 5 bases, with 14 bases left between them. The CDR3 DNA reads TGTGCCAGTAGTATAGTACGGCACCGAGGGACTGAAGCTTTCTTT. The encoded protein is CASSIVRHRGTEAFF.

This clonotype was seen at least ten times. V and J are TRBV20-1 and TRBJ2-1, with 10 bases lining up with TRBD1. CDR3 length equals 11 residues. Germline V CDR1 and CDR2: DFQATT, SNEGSKA (reference sequence). Here the CDR3 reads CRTGGRDEQFF. For the CDR3, the DNA is TGCAGGACAGGGGGCAGGGATGAGCAGTTCTTC.

The J gene is TRBJ2-7, the V gene TRBV10-3; a weak D match, TRBD1 (6 bases). Germline V gene lookup returns CDR1 ENHRY and CDR2 SYGVKD. The ends were cut back, 0 bases at V and 1 base at J, with 13 bases in the middle. This CDR3 is built from 16 residues. The CDR3 DNA is TGTGCCATCAGTGAGTCGACAGGACGGGTGTCCTACGAGCAGTACTTC. This encodes CAISESTGRVSYEQYF.